Presented here are 9 T cell receptor beta chains from one specimen sequenced in a study of blood T cell repertoires in COVID-19 (dated by TCRdb to between 2020 and 2021). The receptor library was made with the immunoSEQ multiplex PCR assay. Not all clones reach the TCRdb copy of this immuneACCESS table, which keeps in-frame sequences only. Checked studies attribute under half of the gap to unresolved V genes and leave the rest unexplained. In this sample the table shows 250,000 to 300,000 clones, about 86% of which occur a single time. The ten largest clones add up to around 3.2% of the sample. The sample was peripheral blood. All receptors come from a woman between 55 and 75 years old with active or convalescent COVID-19.

The rearrangement joins TRBV11-3 to TRBJ2-1; D call uncertain. Germline V gives CDR1 SGHNT, CDR2 YENEEA. This CDR3 spans 13 amino acids. The V end lost 2 bases, the J end lost 9 bases, and 11 bases lay between the germline ends. The CDR3 coding sequence is TGTGCCAGCAGCTTAAGTCGTTCGGGTGAGCAGTTCTTC. Translation: CASSLSRSGEQFF. Variable domain in full (rest from reference TRBV11-3 and TRBJ2-1): EAGVVQSPRYKIIEKKQPVAFWCNPISGHNTLYWYLQNLGQGPELLIRYENEEAVDDSQLPKDRFSAERLKGVDSTLKIQPAELGDSAVYLCASSLSRSGEQFFGPGTRLTVL.

This sequence joins TRBV9 and TRBJ2-2; 9 bases line up with TRBD2. The trim removed 0 bases at V and 7 bases at J, leaving 10 bases unmatched. The germline gives CDR1 SGDLS, CDR2 YYNGEE. This CDR3 contains 17 residues. The DNA of the CDR3 is TGTGCCAGCAGCGTAGAGGTGACTAGCGGTGGTGTCGGGGAGCTGTTTTTT. It specifies CASSVEVTSGGVGELFF.

V is TRBV6-6 and J is TRBJ1-1, with D maybe TRBD1 (5 bases). Germline V lookup: CDR1 MNHNY, CDR2 SVGAGI (reference sequence). This CDR3 is 15 amino acids long. Trimming left V 6 bases short and J 1 base short, with 15 bases between. CDR3 bases: TGTGCCAGCAGGGCCCAGGGACTGCCGAACACTGAAGCTTTCTTT. Its translation: CASRAQGLPNTEAFF.

The chain uses TRBV14 and TRBJ2-7; 8 positions match TRBD1. In germline, CDR1 is SGHDN, CDR2 FVKESK. V dropped 4 bases and J dropped 4; count of bases not matched to a gene: 9. There are 15 residues in the CDR3. The CDR3: CASSRGQGGWYEQYF. For the CDR3, the DNA is TGTGCCAGCAGCCGAGGACAGGGAGGTTGGTACGAGCAGTACTTC.

This clone was counted once. The chain joins TRBV6-2 or TRBV6-3 to TRBJ2-7; 7 bases are shared with TRBD1. Trimming cost V 2 bases and J 0 bases; bases outside gene matches: 10. The CDR3 length is 17 residues. Per germline, CDR1 MNHEY and CDR2 SVGEGT. The CDR3 spells CASSYPRDSPSSYEQYF. The CDR3 nucleotides read TGTGCCAGCAGTTACCCGAGGGACAGTCCTAGCTCCTACGAGCAGTACTTC.

V is TRBV5-5 and J is TRBJ2-3; 10 positions agree with TRBD2. V was pared by 2 bases and J by 3 bases, with 6 bases of the junction left unmatched. In germline, CDR1 is SGHKS, CDR2 YYEKEE (reference sequence). The CDR3 has 16 amino acids. DNA for the CDR3: TGTGCCAGCAGCTTAGCGGGGGGGCCGTATACAGATACGCAGTATTTT. It specifies CASSLAGGPYTDTQYF.

In its sample, this clone was seen once. Different DNA sequences within this sample yield the same CDR3. This chain joins TRBV5-5 and TRBJ1-3, with a weak D call TRBD1 (6 bases). CDR1 is SGHKS and CDR2 is YYEKEE in the germline V gene (reference sequence). V was clipped by 1 base and J by 2 bases, with 7 bases between them. The CDR3 extends over 14 amino acids. The CDR3 DNA reads as TGTGCCAGCAGCTTGCCAGGGGCTGGAAACACCATATATTTT. It encodes CASSLPGAGNTIYF.

This clone has only one observation. This chain joins TRBV19 and TRBJ2-7; 8 nucleotides line up with TRBD1. Germline CDR1 reads LNHDA; CDR2 reads SQIVND (reference sequence). Trimming cost V 4 bases and J 1 base; bases outside gene matches: 9. The CDR3 loop spans 16 amino acids. CDR3 protein: CASSRLDRVESYEQYF. Written as DNA, the CDR3 is TGTGCCAGTAGTAGATTGGACAGGGTAGAATCCTACGAGCAGTACTTC.

In its sample, this clone was seen many times. V gene TRBV5-6 combines with J gene TRBJ2-1; no clear D. Trimming removed 1 base from V and 6 bases from J, with 5 bases in between. The CDR3 contains 12 residues. In germline, CDR1 is SGHDT, CDR2 YYEEEE. The chain's CDR3 is CASSLWANEQFF. DNA for the CDR3: TGTGCCAGCAGCTTGTGGGCCAATGAGCAGTTCTTC.